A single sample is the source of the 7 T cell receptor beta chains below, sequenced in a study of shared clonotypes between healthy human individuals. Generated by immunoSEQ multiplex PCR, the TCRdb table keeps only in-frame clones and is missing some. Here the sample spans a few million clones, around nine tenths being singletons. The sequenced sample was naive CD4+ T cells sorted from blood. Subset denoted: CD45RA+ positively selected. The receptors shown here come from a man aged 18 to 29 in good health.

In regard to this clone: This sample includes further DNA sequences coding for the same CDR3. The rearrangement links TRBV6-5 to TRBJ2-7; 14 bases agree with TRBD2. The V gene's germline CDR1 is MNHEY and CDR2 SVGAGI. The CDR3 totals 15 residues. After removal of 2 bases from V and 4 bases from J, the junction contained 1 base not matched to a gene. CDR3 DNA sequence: TGTGCCAGCAGTTACGGACTAGCGGGGGGATACGAGCAGTACTTC. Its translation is CASSYGLAGGYEQYF.

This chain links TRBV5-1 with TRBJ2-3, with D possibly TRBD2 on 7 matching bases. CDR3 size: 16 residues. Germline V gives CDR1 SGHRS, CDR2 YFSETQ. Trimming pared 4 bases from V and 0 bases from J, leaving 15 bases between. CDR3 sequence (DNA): TGCGCCAGCAGCCTAGAGGGGGGGCAGAGCACAGATACGCAGTATTTT. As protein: CASSLEGGQSTDTQYF.

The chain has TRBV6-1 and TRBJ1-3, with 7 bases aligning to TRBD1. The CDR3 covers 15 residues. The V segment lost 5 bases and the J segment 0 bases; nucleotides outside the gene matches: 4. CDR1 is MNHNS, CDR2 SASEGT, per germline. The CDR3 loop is CASSRGDSSGNTIYF. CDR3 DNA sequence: TGTGCCAGCAGTAGGGGGGACAGCTCTGGAAACACCATATATTTT.

DNA of the CDR3: TGTGCCAGCAGTGCACTAACGACCTACGAGCAGTACTTC. The encoded protein is CASSALTTYEQYF. The V call is TRBV2, the J call TRBJ2-7, with D uncertain. Trimming took 4 bases from V and 2 from J, leaving 9 bases between them. Germline V gene lookup returns CDR1 SNHLY and CDR2 FYNNEI. The CDR3 runs to 13 residues.

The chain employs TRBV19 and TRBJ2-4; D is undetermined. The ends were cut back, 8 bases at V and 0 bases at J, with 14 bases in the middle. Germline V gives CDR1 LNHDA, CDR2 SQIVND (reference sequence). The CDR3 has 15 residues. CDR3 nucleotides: TGTGCCAGTCGAGAGGCCATCCTAGCCAAAAACATTCAGTACTTC. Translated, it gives CASREAILAKNIQYF.

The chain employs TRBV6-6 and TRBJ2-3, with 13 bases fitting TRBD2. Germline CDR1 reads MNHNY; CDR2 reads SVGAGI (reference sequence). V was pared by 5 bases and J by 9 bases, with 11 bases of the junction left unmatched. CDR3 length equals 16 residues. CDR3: CASSKSGLAGAGTQYF. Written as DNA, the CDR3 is TGTGCCAGCAGTAAATCCGGACTAGCGGGAGCAGGCACGCAGTATTTT.

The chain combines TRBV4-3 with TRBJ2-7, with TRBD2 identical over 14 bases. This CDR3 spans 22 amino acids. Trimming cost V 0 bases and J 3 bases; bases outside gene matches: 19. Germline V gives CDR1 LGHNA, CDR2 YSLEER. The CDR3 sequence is CASSQDSGLAGAWDLAYYEQYF. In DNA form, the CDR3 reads TGCGCCAGCAGCCAAGATTCGGGACTAGCGGGAGCTTGGGACCTAGCCTACTACGAGCAGTACTTC.